The 10 T cell receptor beta chains listed next were all sequenced from one sample in a study of T cells in Graves' hyperthyroidism and ophthalmopathy. Amplification yielded TCR beta CDR3 regions, with RNA transcripts as the source. Using the HTBI primer set, a first-round RT-PCR was run on the TCR CDR3. Using its own MiXCR run on the multiplex PCR reads, TCRdb lists one record per CDR3 protein. This table has hundreds of thousands of distinct CDR3 sequences, around 21% appearing once. Source material: blood. These TCRs come from a man aged 25 to 40 with Graves' ophthalmopathy.

The chain carries TRBV6-1 and TRBJ2-3; 11 bases map to TRBD2. Per the germline V gene, CDR1 is MNHNS and CDR2 is SASEGT. The CDR3 is 15 residues long. With V trimmed by 8 bases and J by 0 bases, 4 bases remained unmatched. CDR3 sequence: CASPGLAASTDTQYF. Written as DNA, the CDR3 is TGTGCCAGCCCGGGACTAGCGGCTAGCACAGATACGCAGTATTTT.

In this sample, this clonotype turned up many times. CDR3 residues: CSARDLTSPQTFF. The CDR3 coding sequence is TGCAGTGCTAGAGATCTCACTTCTCCGCAAACTTTCTTT. The rearrangement links TRBV20-1 to TRBJ1-1; D ambiguous. The germline V and J ends were trimmed by 0 bases and 12 bases, with 17 bases remaining between them. Per germline, CDR1 DFQATT and CDR2 SNEGSKA (reference sequence). CDR3 length equals 13 residues.

This sequence joins TRBV18 and TRBJ2-1; 10 bases agree with TRBD2. This CDR3 spans 16 amino acids. Trimming took 3 bases from V and 6 from J; bases not matched to a gene: 8. Germline V CDR1 and CDR2: KGHSH, LQKENI. This chain's CDR3 is CASSPPKREGLNEQFF. The CDR3 DNA reads as TGTGCCAGCTCACCCCCTAAGCGGGAGGGCCTCAATGAGCAGTTCTTC.

The genes are TRBV7-9 and TRBJ2-3, with D possibly TRBD1 on 6 matching bases. In germline, CDR1 is SEHNR, CDR2 FQNEAQ (reference sequence). The CDR3 is made up of 16 amino acids. The V end lost 5 bases, the J end lost 1 base, and 16 bases lay between the germline ends. CDR3 loop: CASSAKPRTGTDTQYF. The CDR3 nucleotides read TGTGCCAGCAGCGCCAAGCCTCGGACAGGCACAGATACGCAGTATTTT.

The genes are TRBV12-3 or TRBV12-4 and TRBJ2-2, with TRBD1 identical over 12 bases. The CDR3 is 14 residues long. J gave up 4 bases and V 10 bases, and 4 bases lay outside the gene matches. Written as DNA, the CDR3 is TGTGCCACGGGACAGGGGGCGTTCACCGGGGAGCTGTTTTTT. It encodes CATGQGAFTGELFF.

The chain links TRBV6-2 or TRBV6-3 to TRBJ2-7; tentative D call: TRBD2 (5 bases). Trimming pared 4 bases from V and 3 bases from J, leaving 10 bases between. The CDR3 contains 13 residues. Germline lookup yields CDR1 MNHEY and CDR2 SVGEGT. CDR3 sequence: CASSFGLNYEQYF. The CDR3 bases are TGTGCCAGCAGTTTTGGACTGAACTACGAGCAGTACTTC.

The table lists this clonotype with a few counts. J is TRBJ2-3 and V is TRBV5-6; 8 bases fit TRBD2. The CDR3 is made up of 18 amino acids. Germline CDR1 is SGHDT and CDR2 is YYEEEE. Trimming cost V 0 bases and J 0 bases; bases outside gene matches: 9. CDR3 sequence: CASSLEGREVPSTDTQYF. The DNA for the CDR3 is TGTGCCAGCAGCTTGGAGGGGCGGGAGGTTCCTAGCACAGATACGCAGTATTTT. The full variable domain, rest sourced from reference TRBV5-6 and TRBJ2-3, is DAGVTQSPTHLIKTRGQQVTLRCSPKSGHDTVSWYQQALGQGPQFIFQYYEEEERQRGNFPDRFSGHQFPNYSSELNVNALLLGDSALYLCASSLEGREVPSTDTQYFGPGTRLTVL.

V gene TRBV20-1 combines with J gene TRBJ2-1, with D possibly TRBD2 on 6 matching bases. V was clipped by 2 bases and J by 0 bases, with 17 bases between them. The CDR3 has 17 amino acids. The V gene's germline CDR1 is DFQATT and CDR2 SNEGSKA (reference sequence). The DNA for the CDR3 is TGCAGTGCTAGACCCCGGGGAGGACCCAGCTCCTACAATGAGCAGTTCTTC. This gives the protein CSARPRGGPSSYNEQFF.

In its sample, this clonotype was seen many times. The gene calls are TRBV11-2 and TRBJ2-5, with 8 bases identical to TRBD1. Trimming removed 5 bases from V and 4 bases from J; junction bases left unmatched: 0. The CDR3 loop spans 12 amino acids. Germline V CDR1 and CDR2: SGHAT, FQNNGV. This CDR3 reads CASSQGAETQYF. The CDR3 DNA is TGTGCCAGCAGCCAGGGGGCAGAGACCCAGTACTTC.

The chain has TRBV3-1 and TRBJ2-5; 7 nucleotides align to TRBD1. The CDR3 has 16 residues. Germline CDR1 LGHDT, CDR2 YNNKEL (reference sequence). The V segment lost 4 bases and the J segment 2 bases; nucleotides outside the gene matches: 10. The CDR3 reads CASSPFSQGEQETQYF. For the CDR3, the DNA is TGTGCCAGCAGCCCCTTTTCGCAGGGGGAACAAGAGACCCAGTACTTC.